The 32 T cell receptor beta chains presented below share a single source sample, sequenced in a study of T-cell reconstitution after alpha-beta-depleted transplantation in children. For TCRbeta, the library was prepared with unique molecular identifiers. TCRdb called the PCR reads again in MiXCR, with one record for every CDR3 protein. The data hold hundreds of thousands of distinct CDR3 sequences, with under 15% observed a single time. The material sequenced was PBMCs, taken before TCRalphabeta/CD19-depleted stem cell transplant. These receptors all stem from a girl aged 2 to 9 with congenital amegakaryocytic thrombocytopenia, due to receive a stem cell transplant.

This clonotype was seen many times. This chain connects TRBV7-8 to TRBJ2-7; D remains unclear. The CDR3 spans 14 residues. Germline lookup yields CDR1 SGHVS and CDR2 FQNEAQ. V gave up 0 bases and J gave up 2 bases, with 8 bases separating them. CDR3 in amino acids: CASSLADSTYEQYF. The CDR3 DNA reads as TGTGCCAGCAGCTTAGCAGACTCAACCTACGAGCAGTACTTC.

The chain joins TRBV2 to TRBJ2-4; TRBD1 is a possible D gene (5 bases). The CDR3 sequence is 18 residues long. Deletions cut 5 bases from V and 0 bases from J, with 20 bases between. Germline V gene sequence: CDR1 SNHLY, CDR2 FYNNEI. The CDR3 protein is CASSPPRWTPPAKNIQYF. Written as DNA, the CDR3 is TGTGCCAGCAGTCCGCCCAGATGGACACCACCAGCCAAAAACATTCAGTACTTC.

This clonotype was counted at least ten times. The chain employs TRBV29-1 and TRBJ2-3; weak D call: TRBD1 (6 bases). V lost 7 bases and J 0 bases, leaving 11 bases between the germline ends. Germline V lookup: CDR1 SQVTM, CDR2 ANQGSEA. The CDR3 is 13 residues long. The CDR3: CSGNRESTDTQYF. Here the CDR3 DNA reads TGCAGCGGGAACAGGGAAAGCACAGATACGCAGTATTTT.

This clonotype was counted at least ten times. This chain connects TRBV24-1 to TRBJ2-1; no definite D call. Trimming took off 4 bases at V and 3 bases at J, with 6 bases between the two ends. The CDR3 sequence is 13 residues long. Germline CDR1 is KGHDR and CDR2 is SFDVKD. The CDR3 loop reads CATSDAFYNEQFF. DNA of the CDR3: TGTGCCACCAGTGACGCATTCTACAATGAGCAGTTCTTC.

This clonotype was observed a few times. This chain uses TRBV30 with TRBJ2-1; the D gene is possibly TRBD1 (6 bases). Between the trimmed V and J ends, which lost 2 bases and 7 bases, there was a span of 15 bases. From germline, CDR1 is GTSNPN and CDR2 SVGIG (reference sequence). The CDR3 contains 14 residues. The CDR3 DNA follows: TGTGCCTGGAGTTTTGGCAGGGGAAGGAATGAGCAGTTCTTC. It yields the protein CAWSFGRGRNEQFF. Full variable domain (missing parts from reference TRBV30 and TRBJ2-1): SQTIHQWPATLVQPVGSPLSLECTVEGTSNPNLYWYRQAAGRGLQLLFYSVGIGQISSEVPQNLSASRPQDRQFILSSKKLLLSDSGFYLCAWSFGRGRNEQFFGPGTRLTVL.

The chain links TRBV20-1 to TRBJ2-3, with D unresolved. Looked up from germline, CDR1 is DFQATT and CDR2 is SNEGSKA (reference sequence). CDR3 size: 15 residues. V was trimmed by 3 bases and J by 7 bases, leaving 20 bases between them. Written as DNA, the CDR3 is TGCAGTGCTAGCCGATACCGGACGGTCCCCAATACGCAGTATTTT. Translating gives CSASRYRTVPNTQYF.

This clonotype was seen only a few times. The rearrangement links TRBV5-1 to TRBJ2-7; 9 positions agree with TRBD2. Germline CDR1 SGHRS, CDR2 YFSETQ. CDR3 size: 20 residues. With V trimmed by 0 bases and J by 0 bases, 16 bases remained unmatched. The CDR3 DNA reads TGCGCCAGCAGCTTGGAGATAGCGGGAGACGTCGGACTGAGCTCCTACGAGCAGTACTTC. Protein sequence: CASSLEIAGDVGLSSYEQYF.

V gene TRBV2 combines with J gene TRBJ2-3; a weak D match, TRBD1 (5 bases). V was pared by 11 bases and J by 1 base, with 13 bases between. CDR1 SNHLY and CDR2 FYNNEI come from the germline V gene. There are 13 residues in the CDR3. CDR3: CAGAQGGTDTQYF. CDR3 DNA sequence: TGTGCCGGAGCCCAAGGGGGCACAGATACGCAGTATTTT.

This clonotype was found many times. The chain couples TRBV7-6 to TRBJ2-7, with D perhaps given as TRBD1 or TRBD2 (5 bases each). V was trimmed by 5 bases and J by 0 bases, leaving 17 bases between them. Germline V gene lookup returns CDR1 SGHVS and CDR2 FNYEAQ. This CDR3 contains 16 residues. Written as DNA, the CDR3 is TGTGCCAGCAGCCGGGGCCCCGGGTTGGTCTCCTACGAGCAGTACTTC. Translation: CASSRGPGLVSYEQYF.

The chain recombines TRBV29-1 with TRBJ2-5, with 10 bases fitting TRBD2. CDR1 and CDR2 from the germline V gene are SQVTM and ANQGSEA. The CDR3 consists of 14 residues. V trimming: 4 bases; J trimming: 3 bases; junction bases outside the gene matches: 5. CDR3 bases: TGCAGCGTTGGGACTAGCGGAGCAAAAGAGACCCAGTACTTC. Translating gives CSVGTSGAKETQYF. The complete variable domain, with remaining parts taken from reference TRBV29-1 and TRBJ2-5, reads SAVISQKPSRDICQRGTSLTIQCQVDSQVTMMFWYRQQPGQSLTLIATANQGSEATYESGFVIDKFPISRPNLTFSTLTVSNMSPEDSSIYLCSVGTSGAKETQYFGPGTRLLVL.

This rearrangement joins TRBV4-1 to TRBJ1-6, with TRBD1 matching over 8 bases. Germline V CDR1 and CDR2: MGHRA, YSYEKL. CDR3 length: 15 amino acids. Unmatched junction bases numbered 5, after V lost 4 bases and J lost 6 bases. Here the CDR3 reads CASSRLTGGNSPLHF. The CDR3 nucleotides are TGCGCCAGCAGCCGACTTACAGGGGGTAATTCACCCCTCCACTTT.

The CDR3 is CASSPIHRDSAYEQYF. The CDR3 region has the DNA TGTGCCAGCAGCCCCATCCACCGGGACAGTGCCTACGAGCAGTACTTC. The V call is TRBV7-9, the J call TRBJ2-7, with 7 bases lining up with TRBD1. J was trimmed by 2 bases and V by 5 bases; bases with no gene match: 12. In germline, CDR1 is SEHNR, CDR2 FQNEAQ (reference sequence). CDR3 length equals 16 residues. Full variable domain (rest looked up from reference TRBV7-9 and TRBJ2-7): DTGVSQNPRHKITKRGQNVTFRCDPISEHNRLYWYRQTLGQGPEFLTYFQNEAQLEKSRLLSDRFSAERPKGSFSTLEIQRTEQGDSAMYLCASSPIHRDSAYEQYFGPGTRLTVT.

This clonotype was observed at least ten times. The chain employs TRBV5-1 and TRBJ2-3; no firm D call. From germline, CDR1 is SGHRS and CDR2 YFSETQ. The CDR3 is 14 residues long. Trimming took off 1 base at V and 12 bases at J, with 18 bases between the two ends. The CDR3 spells CASSLPLGEANQYF. CDR3 nucleotide sequence: TGCGCCAGCAGCTTGCCTCTTGGCGAAGCAAATCAGTATTTT.

This clonotype was counted ten times or more. This chain uses TRBV4-2 with TRBJ2-1; a weak D match, TRBD1 (7 bases). CDR1 LGHNA and CDR2 YNFKEQ come from the germline V gene. The CDR3 has 14 residues. Trimming removed 3 bases from V and 8 bases from J, with 14 bases in between. The CDR3 sequence: CASSQEGAVYEQFF. CDR3 DNA sequence: TGTGCCAGCAGCCAGGAGGGGGCGGTTTATGAGCAGTTCTTC.

This clonotype was picked up many times. The rearrangement uses TRBV29-1 and TRBJ2-2; possibly TRBD1 for D (6 bases). The CDR3 spans 13 residues. V was shortened by 7 bases and J by 5 bases, with 14 bases between the two germline ends. The V gene's germline CDR1 is SQVTM and CDR2 ANQGSEA. This chain's CDR3 is CSARGSLTGELFF. As DNA, the CDR3 is TGCAGCGCCAGGGGCAGCCTAACCGGGGAGCTGTTTTTT.

The V call is TRBV20-1, the J call TRBJ2-7; D is unresolved. Trimming stripped 6 bases from V and 0 bases from J, with 9 bases between. Germline assignment: CDR1 DFQATT and CDR2 SNEGSKA (reference sequence). CDR3 length: 12 amino acids. CDR3 loop: CSATESSYEQYF. CDR3 bases: TGCAGTGCGACCGAGAGCTCCTACGAGCAGTACTTC.

At least ten counts were recorded for this clonotype. V and J are TRBV5-1 and TRBJ2-2; D is unresolved. Trimming stripped 4 bases from V and 1 base from J, with 8 bases between. Germline-derived CDR1 and CDR2 are SGHRS and YFSETQ. This CDR3 has 14 residues. In DNA form, the CDR3 reads TGCGCCAGCAGCACGATCCTGAACACCGGGGAGCTGTTTTTT. Residues: CASSTILNTGELFF.

This clonotype has more than one count but fewer than ten. The genes are TRBV7-2 and TRBJ2-4, with 11 bases that match TRBD2. From germline, CDR1 is SGHTA and CDR2 FQGNSA. V trimming: 5 bases; J trimming: 3 bases; junction bases outside the gene matches: 9. The CDR3 has 17 residues. For the CDR3, the DNA is TGTGCCAGCAGCCTGCCGGGACTAGCGGACTTCAAAAACATTCAGTACTTC. Residues: CASSLPGLADFKNIQYF.

This clonotype was counted a few times. The rearrangement links TRBV20-1 to TRBJ1-3, with 8 bases aligning to TRBD1. Trimming took 2 bases from V and 3 from J; bases not matched to a gene: 3. The CDR3 loop spans 14 amino acids. Germline values: CDR1 DFQATT, CDR2 SNEGSKA (reference sequence). The CDR3: CSARLTGVGNTIYF. CDR3 sequence (DNA): TGCAGTGCTAGACTGACAGGGGTTGGAAACACCATATATTTT.

This clonotype was detected many times. The J gene is TRBJ2-7, the V gene TRBV12-3 or TRBV12-4; D not certain. V was shortened by 3 bases and J by 2 bases, with 11 bases between the two germline ends. The CDR3 totals 14 residues. CDR3 DNA sequence: TGTGCCAGCAGTTTTCGTCGCGATACCTACGAGCAGTACTTC. Translation gives CASSFRRDTYEQYF.

The chain combines TRBV11-3 with TRBJ2-1, with 13 bases fitting TRBD2. J was trimmed by 0 bases and V by 5 bases; bases with no gene match: 7. The germline V gene has CDR1 SGHNT and CDR2 YENEEA. The CDR3 is 18 residues long. The CDR3 is CASSPRTSGGFSYNEQFF. DNA for the CDR3: TGTGCCAGCAGCCCCCGGACTAGCGGGGGCTTCTCCTACAATGAGCAGTTCTTC.

This clonotype appeared many times. The chain combines TRBV20-1 with TRBJ2-1; D unresolved. The CDR3 has 10 amino acids. V lost 2 bases and J lost 6, with 2 bases in between. Germline-derived CDR1 and CDR2 are DFQATT and SNEGSKA (reference sequence). The CDR3: CSARPNEQFF. CDR3 coding DNA: TGCAGTGCTAGACCCAATGAGCAGTTCTTC.

The gene calls are TRBV6-5 and TRBJ2-2; D might be TRBD1 (6 bases). Germline V gene sequence: CDR1 MNHEY, CDR2 SVGAGI. The CDR3 extends over 16 amino acids. Trimming left V 0 bases short and J 7 bases short, with 15 bases between. The DNA for the CDR3 is TGTGCCAGCAGTTACTCGAGTTCAGGGGAGTTCGGGGAGCTGTTTTTT. It translates to CASSYSSSGEFGELFF.

Only a few counts were recorded for this clonotype. CDR3 bases: TGTGCCAGCAGCACCCAAGGGACAGGGATTTACGAGCAGTACTTC. Its translation: CASSTQGTGIYEQYF. The gene calls are TRBV9 and TRBJ2-7, with TRBD1 matching over 9 bases. The V gene's germline CDR1 is SGDLS and CDR2 YYNGEE. The CDR3 has 15 residues. The V gene end was trimmed by 4 bases and the J gene end by 4 bases; junction bases not matched to a gene: 9.

This clonotype occurred a few times. The V gene is TRBV20-1, the J gene TRBJ2-7; no definite D call. From germline, CDR1 is DFQATT and CDR2 SNEGSKA (reference sequence). Trimming removed 5 bases at V and 8 bases at J, with 13 bases between. The CDR3 contains 11 residues. The CDR3 nucleotides read TGCAGTGCTCGCAGCCCGCTGAAGCAGTACTTC. Its translation: CSARSPLKQYF.

This clonotype was picked up many times. The V gene is TRBV29-1, the J gene TRBJ2-1, with 11 bases fitting TRBD2. After removal of 1 base from V and 4 bases from J, the junction contained 6 bases not matched to a gene. CDR1 is SQVTM, CDR2 ANQGSEA, per germline. This CDR3 spans 16 amino acids. CDR3 bases: TGCAGCGTTGAAGGCCTAGCGGGAGGACTGTACAATGAGCAGTTCTTC. Protein product: CSVEGLAGGLYNEQFF.

This clonotype showed up just a few times. The chain links TRBV20-1 to TRBJ2-7; 7 bases line up with TRBD1. Germline V gives CDR1 DFQATT, CDR2 SNEGSKA (reference sequence). The ends lost 5 bases at V and 6 bases at J; junction bases unmatched: 13. CDR3 length: 14 amino acids. The CDR3 is CSASTGVSSTEQYF. In DNA form, the CDR3 reads TGCAGTGCTTCCACAGGGGTTTCATCCACCGAGCAGTACTTC.

This clonotype was found a few times. The chain employs TRBV29-1 and TRBJ2-7; 8 nucleotides align to TRBD1. The length of the CDR3 is 15 residues. From germline, CDR1 is SQVTM and CDR2 ANQGSEA. J gave up 5 bases and V 3 bases, and 12 bases lay outside the gene matches. CDR3: CSVERVQGAADEQYF. The CDR3 nucleotides read TGCAGCGTTGAGAGGGTCCAGGGGGCTGCGGACGAGCAGTACTTC.

Turning to this clonotype: This may be a read error: a much more frequent sequence differs by one nucleotide. J is TRBJ2-1 and V is TRBV5-1; the match to TRBD2 covers 7 bases. The CDR3 is 16 amino acids. The germline V gene has CDR1 SGHRS and CDR2 YFSETQ. CDR3 nucleotides: TGCGCCAGCAGCTTGTATCGGGGAGGGCCATATAATGAGCAGTCCTTC. This gives the protein CASSLYRGGPYNEQSF. The full variable domain, in which reference TRBV5-1 and TRBJ2-1 provide the parts outside the CDR3, is KAGVTQTPRYLIKTRGQQVTLSCSPISGHRSVSWYQQTPGQGLQFLFEYFSETQRNKGNFPGRFSGRQFSNSRSEMNVSTLELGDSALYLCASSLYRGGPYNEQSFGPGTRLTVL.

This clonotype was detected ten times or more. The chain uses TRBV29-1 and TRBJ2-1, with 8 bases lining up with TRBD2. CDR1 SQVTM and CDR2 ANQGSEA come from the germline V gene. Losses at the gene ends were 2 bases for V and 3 bases for J; bases not matched to a gene: 12. The CDR3 spans 17 residues. The CDR3 sequence is CSVEILRTSGRYNEQFF. The DNA of the CDR3 is TGCAGCGTTGAAATTCTCCGTACTAGCGGACGCTACAATGAGCAGTTCTTC.

Worth noting for this clonotype: Relative to the germline gene, one junction end is altered; a read error may explain this. V is TRBV20-1 and J is TRBJ2-1; D is perhaps TRBD1 or TRBD2 (5 bases each). Looked up from germline, CDR1 is DFQATT and CDR2 is SNEGSKA (reference sequence). CDR3 size: 17 residues. The CDR3 sequence: CCARWPHLRDPLNEQFF. The CDR3 DNA sequence: TGCTGTGCTAGATGGCCCCACCTCCGGGACCCCCTCAATGAGCAGTTCTTC.

Ten or more counts support this clonotype. The chain carries TRBV4-1 and TRBJ2-1; D is unresolved. V was pared by 4 bases and J by 4 bases, with 11 bases between. Germline V CDR1 and CDR2: MGHRA, YSYEKL. The CDR3 spans 14 residues. The CDR3 protein is CASSPTPQYNEQFF. The DNA of the CDR3 is TGCGCCAGCAGCCCAACCCCCCAGTACAATGAGCAGTTCTTC.